The 20 T cell receptor beta chains reported below all come from one sample, sequenced in a study of T cells in women clearing cervical HPV infection. This table comes from immunoSEQ multiplex PCR, and its TCRdb copy is limited to in-frame clones, with some not included. The repertoire table contains some 25,000 clones. The material sequenced was blood buffy coat. All receptors come from a woman between 18 and 75 years old with a cervical HPV16 infection that either progressed to CIN3+ or cleared (not recorded which).

Of note for this clone: The CDR3 end is not reached by the read, which stops 3 residues before it; the germline J gene fills it in. The genes are TRBV20-1 and TRBJ2-3; either TRBD1 or TRBD2 may fit D (5 bases each). This CDR3 is 18 amino acids long. Per the germline V gene, CDR1 is DFQATT and CDR2 is SNEGSKA (reference sequence). The chain's CDR3 is CSASSAGKGIEGNQPQYF. The DNA read from the CDR3 is TGCAGTGCTAGTTCGGCAGGGAAAGGGATAGAGGGCAATCAGCCG.

Of note for this clone: The read comes to an end 3 residues before the CDR3 does, leaving the germline J gene to fill in the end. The chain links TRBV18 to TRBJ1-2; 8 bases line up with TRBD1. V trimming: 3 bases; J trimming: 0 bases; junction bases outside the gene matches: 6. The CDR3 has 16 residues. Germline CDR1 is KGHSH and CDR2 is LQKENI. Partial CDR3 DNA: TGTGCCAGCTCACCTCTGGGGGACAGGACTAACTATGGC. Translated: CASSPLGDRTNYG. The whole CDR3 region reads CASSPLGDRTNYGYTF.

In regard to this clone: The sequenced fragment ends 3 residues before the CDR3 boundary, so the rest is inferred from the germline J gene. The chain links TRBV7-2 to TRBJ1-2; D gene unclear. Germline V gene sequence: CDR1 SGHTA, CDR2 FQGNSA. The CDR3 has 15 residues. CDR3 residues: CASSWRLAGAHDYTF. CDR3 bases read: TGTGCCAGCAGCTGGCGACTAGCGGGAGCCCACGAC.

On this clone: Read coverage stops 3 residues before the CDR3 terminus; the germline J gene supplies the remainder. This chain uses TRBV19 with TRBJ2-1, with D possibly TRBD1 on 5 matching bases. In germline, CDR1 is LNHDA, CDR2 SQIVND (reference sequence). V lost 2 bases, J lost 6 bases, and 8 bases lay in between. The CDR3 has 13 amino acids. CDR3 bases read: TGTGCCAGTAGTATACCAGGGCGCAATGAG. It encodes CASSIPGRNE. The complete CDR3 sequence is CASSIPGRNEQFF.

Regarding this clone: The read falls 3 residues short of the CDR3 end, and the missing part is taken from the germline J gene. This rearrangement joins TRBV20-1 to TRBJ2-1; D unresolved. The CDR3 length is 13 residues. V was pared by 1 base and J by 8 bases, with 12 bases between. Germline CDR1 and CDR2: DFQATT and SNEGSKA (reference sequence). CDR3 DNA (partial): TGCAGTGCTAGAGGGCATCTAGATCATGAG. This sequence encodes CSARGHLDHE. The whole CDR3 reads CSARGHLDHEQFF.

Remarks on this clone: The observed sequence ends 3 residues before the CDR3 terminus, with the missing tail filled in from the germline J gene. J is TRBJ1-5 and V is TRBV2; 9 nucleotides align to TRBD1. CDR3 length equals 18 residues. Germline V gene lookup returns CDR1 SNHLY and CDR2 FYNNEI. With V trimmed by 4 bases and J by 2 bases, 12 bases remained unmatched. The sequenced part of the CDR3 DNA is TGTGCCAGCAGTGGTCTAACAGGGGGCGCTTATGGCAATCAGCCC. Its protein product is CASSGLTGGAYGNQP. The whole CDR3 protein is CASSGLTGGAYGNQPQHF.

To note about this clone: Relative to the germline gene, one junction end is altered; a read error may explain this. With the read ending 3 residues before the CDR3 end, the germline J gene is used to fill in that end. Other DNA sequences of this sample code for an identical CDR3. The rearrangement joins TRBV7-6 to TRBJ2-7, with D perhaps being TRBD1 or TRBD2 (8 bases each). The length of the CDR3 is 14 residues. Per the germline V gene, CDR1 is SGHVS and CDR2 is FNYEAQ. This CDR3 is CASSLAGQAYEQYF. Partial CDR3 DNA: TGTGCCAGTAGCTTAGCGGGACAGGCCTACGAG. The variable domain in full, with the rest retrieved from reference TRBV7-6 and TRBJ2-7, is GAGVSQSPRYKVTKRGQDVALRCDPISGHVSLYWYRQALGQGPEFLTYFNYEAQQDKSGLPNDRFSAERPEGSISTLTIQRTEQRDSAMYRCASSLAGQAYEQYFGPGTRLTVT.

With respect to this clone: The read is 3 residues too short to cover the CDR3 end, so that end is filled in from the germline J gene. The gene calls are TRBV9 and TRBJ2-7; 9 nucleotides match TRBD1. The V segment lost 0 bases and the J segment 4 bases; nucleotides outside the gene matches: 8. CDR1 and CDR2 from the germline V gene are SGDLS and YYNGEE. There are 16 residues in the CDR3. The CDR3 loop is CASSVGLTGGTYEQYF. CDR3 DNA, as far as it was read: TGTGCCAGCAGCGTAGGCCTTACAGGGGGCACTTACGAG.

With regard to this clone: The CDR3 goes on 3 residues after the read ends, and that part is filled in from the germline J gene. The chain has TRBV7-2 and TRBJ1-2; D may be TRBD1 (5 bases). The CDR3 has 15 residues. Germline values: CDR1 SGHTA, CDR2 FQGNSA. CDR3 amino acids: CASSLAGHGRDDYTF. CDR3 DNA, as far as it was read: TGTGCCAGCAGCTTAGCGGGGCATGGGAGAGACGAC.

In the case of this clone: The CDR3 end is not reached by the read, which stops 3 residues before it; the germline J gene fills it in. V usage is TRBV7-9 and J usage is TRBJ1-1; D is uncertain. The CDR3 is 12 amino acids. The germline CDR1 and CDR2 sequences are SEHNR and FQNEAQ (reference sequence). Trimming left V 5 bases short and J 4 bases short, with 8 bases between. The CDR3 sequence: CASSPVATEAFF. The CDR3 DNA, read in part, is TGTGCCAGCAGCCCTGTAGCCACTGAA.

This CDR3 is CASSPGSSGRNDYTF. CDR3 DNA (partial): TGTGCCAGCTCACCCGGTTCTAGCGGGAGAAACGAC. This chain uses TRBV18 with TRBJ1-2; no definite D call. The read is 3 residues too short to cover the CDR3 end, so that end is filled in from the germline J gene. The CDR3 is 15 residues long. Germline assignment: CDR1 KGHSH and CDR2 LQKENI.

With respect to this clone: Read sequence stops 3 residues before the CDR3 end, and the germline J gene provides the missing end. The chain has TRBV20-1 and TRBJ2-7; D is uncertain. The CDR3 extends over 13 amino acids. V lost 2 bases to trimming and J lost 0 bases, with 8 bases between them. CDR1 is DFQATT and CDR2 is SNEGSKA in the germline V gene (reference sequence). The CDR3: CSARTPNSYEQYF. The CDR3 DNA, read in part, is TGCAGTGCTAGAACACCAAACTCCTACGAG.

With regard to this clone: Sequencing ends 3 residues short of the CDR3 end; the germline J gene provides the rest. Other DNA variants within this sample encode the same CDR3. V gene TRBV5-1 combines with J gene TRBJ2-2; maybe TRBD1 (5 bases). The CDR3 totals 15 residues. Trimming removed 0 bases at V and 7 bases at J, with 13 bases between. Germline V gene sequence: CDR1 SGHRS, CDR2 YFSETQ. The CDR3 bases that were read are TGCGCCAGCAGCTTGGTGCAGGGCTCTATCGGGGAG. The encoded protein is CASSLVQGSIGE. The CDR3 reads in full as CASSLVQGSIGELFF.

About this clone: The read falls 3 residues short of the CDR3 end, and the missing part is taken from the germline J gene. The chain recombines TRBV5-6 with TRBJ1-4, with TRBD1 identical over 10 bases. Germline values: CDR1 SGHDT, CDR2 YYEEEE. J lost 6 bases, V lost 1 base, and 3 bases had no gene match. The CDR3 runs 15 residues. The CDR3 is CASSLRGQGYEKLFF. CDR3 DNA, as far as it was read: TGTGCCAGCAGCTTGAGGGGACAGGGGTATGAAAAA.

A word on this clone: The read ends 3 residues early relative to the CDR3; the germline J gene fills the gap. This chain joins TRBV29-1 and TRBJ1-2; no firm D call. The CDR3 is made up of 14 amino acids. Germline V gives CDR1 SQVTM, CDR2 ANQGSEA. With 6 bases removed from V and 2 bases from J, the gap between germline ends came to 16 bases. CDR3 DNA (partial): TGCAGCGTCAAACGTCAGGAAACCAACTATGGC. Translating gives CSVKRQETNYG. The whole CDR3 sequence is CSVKRQETNYGYTF.

Regarding this clone: With the read ending 3 residues before the CDR3 end, the germline J gene is used to fill in that end. The rearrangement links TRBV19 to TRBJ1-2; TRBD1 might be the D (6 bases). Germline lookup yields CDR1 LNHDA and CDR2 SQIVND (reference sequence). The CDR3 runs to 14 residues. The CDR3 is CASSLGTWGSDYTF. CDR3 DNA, as far as it was read: TGTGCCAGTAGTCTCGGGACATGGGGCTCCGAC.

A word on this clone: The CDR3 extends 3 residues past the end of the read, so its final part is completed from the germline J gene. The chain carries TRBV10-3 and TRBJ2-1; D possibly corresponds to TRBD2 (5 bases). The V and J ends lost 5 bases and 2 bases respectively, with 13 bases between them. CDR1 and CDR2 (germline): ENHRY, SYGVKD. This CDR3 region has 15 residues. The covered CDR3 bases are TGTGCCATCAGTCCACGGACTTCCACCTACAATGAG. This sequence encodes CAISPRTSTYNE. In full, the CDR3 is CAISPRTSTYNEQFF.

Details on this clone: Mismatch with germline at one junction end may stem from a read error. The missing CDR3 end, 3 residues past where the read stops, is filled in from the germline J gene. The sample has other DNA sequences that encode this CDR3 too. The chain is built from TRBV18 and TRBJ1-3, with D possibly matching TRBD1 (5 bases). The CDR3 loop spans 13 amino acids. Germline-derived CDR1 and CDR2 are KGHSH and LQKENI. The CDR3 is CASSPYEGNTIYF. The CDR3 DNA, read in part, is TGTGCCAGCTCACCATACGAGGGGAACACA.

On this clone: The CDR3 is cut off 3 residues early in the read; its end comes from the germline J gene. The chain carries TRBV19 and TRBJ1-2; D not certain. Germline values: CDR1 LNHDA, CDR2 SQIVND (reference sequence). This CDR3 spans 13 amino acids. The chain's CDR3 is CASSIGQTYDYTF. CDR3 DNA (partial): TGTGCCAGTAGTATAGGACAAACCTACGAC.

To note about this clone: Sequencing ends 3 residues short of the CDR3 end; the germline J gene provides the rest. The chain has TRBV19 and TRBJ2-3; 11 bases match TRBD2. Trimming removed 3 bases from V and 4 bases from J; junction bases left unmatched: 15. This CDR3 contains 19 residues. Germline V gene lookup returns CDR1 LNHDA and CDR2 SQIVND (reference sequence). The CDR3 reads CASSIRPPILAGVSDTQYF. The CDR3 bases that were read are TGTGCCAGTAGTATCCGCCCACCTATACTAGCGGGAGTGTCAGATACG. Full variable domain (rest looked up from reference TRBV19 and TRBJ2-3): DGGITQSPKYLFRKEGQNVTLSCEQNLNHDAMYWYRQDPGQGLRLIYYSQIVNDFQKGDIAEGYSVSREKKESFPLTVTSAQKNPTAFYLCASSIRPPILAGVSDTQYFGPGTRLTVL.